The 21 T cell receptor beta chains listed next were all sequenced from one sample in a study of OX40 agonist ivuxolimab in advanced cancers. Data came from immunoSEQ multiplex PCR; TCRdb stores just in-frame clones and leaves some out. The top ten hold roughly 18% of the sample, which has about 60,000 clones, around 93% seen once. Material: CD4+ or CD8+ T cells sorted from blood, obtained in a trial of the OX40 agonist ivuxolimab. All receptors come from an adult with an advanced solid tumor such as melanoma, head and neck, liver or kidney cancer.

As to this clone: Sequence at one end of the junction differs from germline and may be a read error. The chain uses TRBV7-7 and TRBJ2-5, with 10 bases matching TRBD1. CDR1 and CDR2 from the germline V gene are SSHAT and FNYEAQ (reference sequence). The CDR3 is 14 amino acids. The CDR3 DNA reads as TGTGCTAGCAGCTCGGGGACAGGGGAAGAGACCCAGTACTTC. This gives the protein CASSSGTGEETQYF.

This clone was seen more than once but under ten times. This rearrangement joins TRBV27 to TRBJ1-5; 12 bases line up with TRBD1. Germline V CDR1 and CDR2: MNHEY, SMNVEV (reference sequence). This CDR3 is 16 amino acids long. The junction had 4 bases not matched to a gene; V was cut back by 3 bases and J by 4 bases. The CDR3 nucleotides are TGTGCCAGCAGTTTCGGGACAGGGGGCGTTAATCAGCCCCAGCATTTT. It is translated as CASSFGTGGVNQPQHF.

The rearrangement links TRBV13 to TRBJ2-7; tentative D call: TRBD2 (5 bases). Between the trimmed V and J ends, which lost 2 bases and 4 bases, there was a span of 9 bases. Per the germline V gene, CDR1 is PRHDT and CDR2 is FYEKMQ (reference sequence). This CDR3 comprises 13 residues. The CDR3 coding sequence is TGTGCCAGCAGCTTACGGGAAGGATACGAGCAGTACTTC. It yields the protein CASSLREGYEQYF.

This chain links TRBV5-1 with TRBJ2-7; either TRBD1 or TRBD2 may fit D (5 bases each). This CDR3 region has 14 residues. Germline CDR1 reads SGHRS; CDR2 reads YFSETQ. The V end was cut by 3 bases, the J end by 6 bases, with 16 bases between. The CDR3 region has the DNA TGCGCCAGCAGCTCCGGGACCCGGAACGTCGAGCAGTACTTC. Translating gives CASSSGTRNVEQYF.

V is TRBV11-2 and J is TRBJ2-7; D call uncertain. Germline V CDR1 and CDR2: SGHAT, FQNNGV. This CDR3 has 14 amino acids. Trimming left V 1 base short and J 0 bases short, with 7 bases between. CDR3 DNA: TGTGCCAGCAGCTTAGTGGGCAGCTCCTACGAGCAGTACTTC. It codes for CASSLVGSSYEQYF.

This clone was seen a single time. The genes are TRBV7-2 and TRBJ2-7; 11 bases fit TRBD1. There are 16 residues in the CDR3. Germline V gives CDR1 SGHTA, CDR2 FQGNSA. J gave up 2 bases and V 4 bases, and 7 bases lay outside the gene matches. This chain's CDR3 is CASSWTGTGGTYEQYF. CDR3 nucleotides: TGTGCCAGCAGCTGGACCGGGACAGGGGGAACCTACGAGCAGTACTTC.

V usage is TRBV6-1 and J usage is TRBJ2-1, with 9 bases identical to TRBD2. The CDR3 covers 14 residues. The V segment lost 8 bases and the J segment 6 bases; nucleotides outside the gene matches: 8. Germline V gene data show CDR1 as MNHNS and CDR2 as SASEGT. This CDR3 reads CASGGVLAGNEQFF. The DNA of the CDR3 is TGTGCCAGCGGGGGAGTACTAGCGGGCAATGAGCAGTTCTTC.

The CDR3, as DNA: TGTGCCAGCAGCTTAGGGGCAGGGACTTCCTACAATGAGCAGTTCTTC. It specifies CASSLGAGTSYNEQFF. This chain links TRBV11-3 with TRBJ2-1, with TRBD2 as a possible D gene (6 bases). CDR3 length equals 16 residues. The germline gives CDR1 SGHNT, CDR2 YENEEA. Deletions cut 1 base from V and 1 base from J, with 11 bases between.

CDR3 sequence reads: CASSLSNVQYGYTF. CDR3 bases: TGTGCCAGCAGTTTATCGAACGTACAGTATGGCTACACCTTC. The rearrangement links TRBV27 to TRBJ1-2; D is unresolved. V dropped 0 bases and J dropped 5 bases, with 10 bases sitting between them. CDR1 MNHEY and CDR2 SMNVEV come from the germline V gene (reference sequence). The length of the CDR3 is 14 residues.

This chain joins TRBV9 and TRBJ2-2; no firm D call. The CDR3 is 15 residues long. Germline CDR1 SGDLS, CDR2 YYNGEE. V was shortened by 4 bases and J by 3 bases, with 13 bases between the two germline ends. CDR3 loop: CASSPQVGYTGELFF. CDR3 DNA: TGTGCCAGCAGCCCCCAGGTAGGGTACACCGGGGAGCTGTTTTTT. The whole variable domain, filled in from reference TRBV9 and TRBJ2-2, reads DSGVTQTPKHLITATGQRVTLRCSPRSGDLSVYWYQQSLDQGLQFLIQYYNGEERAKGNILERFSAQQFPDLHSELNLSSLELGDSALYFCASSPQVGYTGELFFGEGSRLTVL.

This chain joins TRBV5-4 and TRBJ1-2, with D tentatively TRBD1 (5 bases). Germline values: CDR1 SGHNT, CDR2 YYREEE (reference sequence). Deletions cut 4 bases from V and 5 bases from J, with 15 bases between. The CDR3 extends over 14 amino acids. The CDR3 bases are TGTGCCAGCAGCCTCGGCGGGGCAAGGTATGGCTACACCTTC. Residues: CASSLGGARYGYTF.

The chain is built from TRBV10-2 and TRBJ2-1; 11 bases map to TRBD2. V gave up 6 bases and J gave up 4 bases; unmatched junction bases: 8. The CDR3 is made up of 16 amino acids. Germline CDR1 and CDR2: WSHSY and SAAADI. The CDR3 spells CASSRTTSGDYNEQFF. The CDR3 coding sequence is TGCGCCAGCAGCCGAACGACTAGCGGGGATTACAATGAGCAGTTCTTC.

This chain joins TRBV4-3 and TRBJ2-7, with a weak D call TRBD1 (5 bases). Trimming took off 0 bases at V and 3 bases at J, with 12 bases between the two ends. The CDR3 has 15 amino acids. The germline gives CDR1 LGHNA, CDR2 YSLEER. The DNA for the CDR3 is TGCGCCAGCAGCCAAGATGGCGAAGGGGACTACGAGCAGTACTTC. The encoded protein is CASSQDGEGDYEQYF.

CDR3 coding DNA: TGTGCCAGTAGAAATCAGATAAACACTGAAGCTTTCTTT. Its protein product is CASRNQINTEAFF. The chain couples TRBV19 to TRBJ1-1; D call uncertain. The V and J ends lost 6 bases and 2 bases respectively, with 10 bases between them. Germline V gene sequence: CDR1 LNHDA, CDR2 SQIVND (reference sequence). The CDR3 is 13 amino acids.

The table lists this clone with a count of one. DNA for the CDR3: TGTGCCAGCAGCGGGGGGACTAGCTCCCTTGGGGAGCAGTACTTC. As protein: CASSGGTSSLGEQYF. The chain employs TRBV9 and TRBJ2-7; 9 bases are a match to TRBD2. Looked up from germline, CDR1 is SGDLS and CDR2 is YYNGEE. The CDR3 spans 15 residues. The V gene end was trimmed by 3 bases and the J gene end by 7 bases; junction bases not matched to a gene: 11.

V and J are TRBV7-9 and TRBJ2-7, with D hard to call. Germline assignment: CDR1 SEHNR and CDR2 FQNEAQ (reference sequence). V lost 1 base and J 2 bases, leaving 12 bases between the germline ends. This CDR3 region has 15 residues. Here the CDR3 reads CASSLVVGEAYEQYF. Written as DNA, the CDR3 is TGTGCCAGCAGCTTAGTGGTCGGAGAGGCCTACGAGCAGTACTTC.

Only a few counts were recorded for this clone. The chain recombines TRBV4-3 with TRBJ1-2; D is uncertain. The germline gives CDR1 LGHNA, CDR2 YSLEER. The CDR3 extends over 13 amino acids. Trimming removed 3 bases from V and 3 bases from J, with 8 bases in between. CDR3 DNA sequence: TGCGCCAGCAGCCATGGCGGATACTATGGCTACACCTTC. Its translation is CASSHGGYYGYTF.

This sequence joins TRBV15 and TRBJ2-3; maybe TRBD1 (6 bases). V was cut by 1 base and J by 0 bases, with 14 bases left in between. The CDR3 runs to 17 residues. CDR1 LNHNV and CDR2 YYDKDF come from the germline V gene (reference sequence). CDR3 amino acids: CATSRGTVPSSTDTQYF. Written as DNA, the CDR3 is TGTGCCACCAGCAGAGGGACAGTACCTTCTAGCACAGATACGCAGTATTTT.

This sequence joins TRBV9 and TRBJ1-1; tentatively, D is TRBD1 (5 bases). CDR1 SGDLS and CDR2 YYNGEE come from the germline V gene. Between the trimmed V and J ends, which lost 0 bases and 5 bases, there was a span of 11 bases. The CDR3 is 14 residues long. The CDR3 sequence: CASSVGGGGTEAFF. CDR3 nucleotides: TGTGCCAGCAGCGTAGGGGGCGGCGGAACTGAAGCTTTCTTT.

The chain couples TRBV9 to TRBJ1-2, with D perhaps TRBD1 (5 bases). The length of the CDR3 is 18 residues. The V end lost 0 bases, the J end lost 0 bases, and 18 bases lay between the germline ends. CDR1 SGDLS and CDR2 YYNGEE come from the germline V gene. The chain's CDR3 is CASSVGTGRGSSNYGYTF. CDR3 nucleotide sequence: TGTGCCAGCAGCGTAGGGACGGGACGGGGATCCTCTAACTATGGCTACACCTTC.

The V gene is TRBV5-6, the J gene TRBJ2-7; perhaps TRBD2 as D (5 bases). The germline V and J ends were trimmed by 4 bases and 4 bases, with 18 bases remaining between them. The length of the CDR3 is 15 residues. Germline lookup yields CDR1 SGHDT and CDR2 YYEEEE. CDR3 DNA: TGTGCCAGCAGCCCTGGACTGTTCCAAGGATACGAGCAGTACTTC. It translates to CASSPGLFQGYEQYF. Using reference TRBV5-6 and TRBJ2-7 for the parts outside the CDR3, the full variable domain is DAGVTQSPTHLIKTRGQQVTLRCSPKSGHDTVSWYQQALGQGPQFIFQYYEEEERQRGNFPDRFSGHQFPNYSSELNVNALLLGDSALYLCASSPGLFQGYEQYFGPGTRLTVT.